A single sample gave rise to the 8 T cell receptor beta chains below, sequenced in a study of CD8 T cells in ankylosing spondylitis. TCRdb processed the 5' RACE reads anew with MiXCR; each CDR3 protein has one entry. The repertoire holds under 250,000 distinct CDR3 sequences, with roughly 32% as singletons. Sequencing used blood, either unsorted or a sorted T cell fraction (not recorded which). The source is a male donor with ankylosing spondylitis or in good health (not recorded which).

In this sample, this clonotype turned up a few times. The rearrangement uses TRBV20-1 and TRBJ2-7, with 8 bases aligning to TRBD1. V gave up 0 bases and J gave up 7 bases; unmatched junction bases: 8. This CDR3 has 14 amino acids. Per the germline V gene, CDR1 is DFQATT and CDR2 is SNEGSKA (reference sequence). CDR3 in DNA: TGCAGTGCTAGAGATACGCAGGGGGCGCGGGAGCAGTACTTC. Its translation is CSARDTQGAREQYF.

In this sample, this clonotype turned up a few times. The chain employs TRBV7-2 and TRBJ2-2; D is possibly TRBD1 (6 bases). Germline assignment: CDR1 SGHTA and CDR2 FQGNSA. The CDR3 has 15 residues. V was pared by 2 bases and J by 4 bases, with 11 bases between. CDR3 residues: CASSLTQGSTGELFF. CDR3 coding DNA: TGTGCCAGCAGCTTAACGCAGGGGAGCACCGGGGAGCTGTTTTTT.

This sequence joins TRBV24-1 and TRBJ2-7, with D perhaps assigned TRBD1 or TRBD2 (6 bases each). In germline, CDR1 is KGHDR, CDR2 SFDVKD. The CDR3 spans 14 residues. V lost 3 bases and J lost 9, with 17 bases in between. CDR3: CATSDEAGDLGQYF. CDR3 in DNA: TGTGCCACCAGTGATGAGGCAGGGGACTTGGGGCAGTACTTC.

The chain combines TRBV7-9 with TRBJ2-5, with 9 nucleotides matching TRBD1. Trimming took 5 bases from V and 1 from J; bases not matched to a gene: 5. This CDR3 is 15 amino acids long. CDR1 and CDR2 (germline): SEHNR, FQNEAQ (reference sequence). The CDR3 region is CASSPGTGTQETQYF. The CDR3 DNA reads TGTGCCAGCAGCCCCGGGACAGGGACCCAAGAGACCCAGTACTTC.

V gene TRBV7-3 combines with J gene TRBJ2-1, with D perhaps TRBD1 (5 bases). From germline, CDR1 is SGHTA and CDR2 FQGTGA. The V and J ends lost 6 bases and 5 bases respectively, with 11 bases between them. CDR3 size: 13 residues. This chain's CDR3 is CASRARQNNEQFF. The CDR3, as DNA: TGTGCCAGCAGGGCTCGACAGAACAATGAGCAGTTCTTC. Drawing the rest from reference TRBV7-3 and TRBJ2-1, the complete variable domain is GAGVSQTPSNKVTEKGKYVELRCDPISGHTALYWYRQSLGQGPEFLIYFQGTGAADDSGLPNDRFFAVRPEGSVSTLKIQRTERGDSAVYLCASRARQNNEQFFGPGTRLTVL.

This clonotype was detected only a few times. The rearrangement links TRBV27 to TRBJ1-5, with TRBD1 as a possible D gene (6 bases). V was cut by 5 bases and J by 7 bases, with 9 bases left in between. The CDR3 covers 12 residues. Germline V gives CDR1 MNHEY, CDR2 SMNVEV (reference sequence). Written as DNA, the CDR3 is TGTGCCAGCAGTCTTACAGGGCAGCCCCAGCATTTT. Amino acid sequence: CASSLTGQPQHF.

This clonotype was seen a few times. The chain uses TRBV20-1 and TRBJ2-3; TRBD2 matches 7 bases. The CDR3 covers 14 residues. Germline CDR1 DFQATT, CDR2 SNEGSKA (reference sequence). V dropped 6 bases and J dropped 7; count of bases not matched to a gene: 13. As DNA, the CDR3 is TGCAGTGCGCTCCTAGCGGAGCGAGGGAATACGCAGTATTTT. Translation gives CSALLAERGNTQYF.

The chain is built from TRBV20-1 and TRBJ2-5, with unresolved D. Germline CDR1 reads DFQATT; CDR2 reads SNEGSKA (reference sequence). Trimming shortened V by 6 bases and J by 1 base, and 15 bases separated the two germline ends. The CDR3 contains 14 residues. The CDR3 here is CSATLMGPQETQYF. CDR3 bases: TGCAGTGCAACCCTGATGGGCCCCCAAGAGACCCAGTACTTC.